This T cell receptor (beta chain) emerged from a study of CD8 T cells in ankylosing spondylitis. Concerning this clonotype itself: The antigen is undetermined.

Findings and caveats of the study: Reportedly, disease-linked clones are significantly enriched in ankylosing spondylitis patients' matched synovial fluid. Ankylosing spondylitis blood seemed to carry a telltale TCR beta motif made of eight or nine highly homologous variants. Peripheral blood samples showed relatively rare disease-linked clones, and these clones were CD8+.

This CDR3 is built from 17 residues. The germline V gene encodes CDR1 LNHDA and CDR2 SQIVND (reference sequence). The V end was cut by 1 base, the J end by 0 bases, with 10 bases between. Library preparation for TCR beta used quantitative 5'-RACE with molecular barcodes. TCRdb recomputed calls from the 5' RACE reads with MiXCR, one row per CDR3 protein. The sample lists approximately 540,000 distinct CDR3 sequences, roughly 13% occurring once. Material: blood, either unsorted or a sorted T cell fraction (not recorded which). The clonotype was recovered from a male donor with ankylosing spondylitis. The V and J genes are TRBV19 and TRBJ2-6; D gene ambiguous. The CDR3 bases are TGTGCCAGTAGTATAGGGGGAACTAACTCTGGGGCCAACGTCCTGACTTTC. Translating gives CASSIGGTNSGANVLTF. Variable domain in full (rest from reference TRBV19 and TRBJ2-6): DGGITQSPKYLFRKEGQNVTLSCEQNLNHDAMYWYRQDPGQGLRLIYYSQIVNDFQKGDIAEGYSVSREKKESFPLTVTSAQKNPTAFYLCASSIGGTNSGANVLTFGAGSRLTVL.